This TCR beta chain was identified during a study of identical twins. As regards this clonotype: Its antigen is undetermined.

Each cDNA held unique molecular identifiers, and template switching gave it a universal primer site. TCRdb ran MiXCR on the 5' RACE reads and lists one entry per CDR3 protein. The profile covers some 660,000 distinct CDR3 sequences, with around 8.6% appearing a single time and roughly 0.97% taken by the ten largest. Whole-study findings and limits: The degree of excess twin sharing was weaker in beta out-of-frame sequences. Compared with models, monozygotic twins showed more out-of-frame TCR alpha sharing.

Among all donors, each was a healthy Caucasian. The CDR3 is 14 residues long. Trimming at V came to 5 bases and at J to 6 bases, leaving 5 bases not matched to a gene. The germline gives CDR1 LNHNV, CDR2 YYDKDF (reference sequence). Separately, the same data were catalogued under a study of yellow fever vaccine responses in identical twins.

Sequencing used PBMCs. The sequence was collected from a woman aged 18-29 years in good health. V and J are TRBV15 and TRBJ2-2; 8 bases are shared with TRBD2. CDR3 bases: TGTGCCACCAGCCTCGGGGGGGCTGCCGGGGAGCTGTTTTTT. It yields the protein CATSLGGAAGELFF.